In its sample, the clone carrying this T cell receptor beta chain was seen many times. Noted time point: before trial treatment. Every donor was treated with nivolumab, ipilimumab, aspirin, low-dose cyclophosphamide and also low-dose radiotherapy. This entry comes from a study of low-dose radiotherapy and immunotherapy resistance in tumors. Study-level information: Members of Cohort 2 were treated with 1 Gy per fraction every two weeks; their total was 13 Gy over 26 weeks. On an every-two-weeks schedule, patients received intravenous nivolumab 240 mg, along with ipilimumab 1 mg/kg every six weeks. Patients took oral aspirin 300 mg daily for four cycles from cycle 1 day 1.

The CDR3 covers 14 residues. V shed 3 bases, J shed 10 bases, and the junction held 14 bases outside the gene matches. Per the germline V gene, CDR1 is DFQATT and CDR2 is SNEGSKA (reference sequence). TRAV- and TRBV-specific primers primed first-strand cDNA, covering alpha and beta chains. TCR amplification ran 15 to 25 PCR cycles using constant-region and V-primer adapter primers. One entry per CDR3 protein results from TCRdb running MiXCR on the reads. The sample carries about 64,000 distinct CDR3 sequences, about 26% recorded once. The J gene is TRBJ2-5, the V gene TRBV20-1; 7 nucleotides align to TRBD2. This receptor was taken from a male donor with rectosigmoid adenocarcinoma. The sequences come from PBMCs, collected before treatment. The CDR3 loop reads CSARGGSTRGDQYF. The CDR3 DNA reads as TGCAGTGCTAGGGGGGGGTCCACTAGAGGGGACCAGTACTTC.